Presented here are 14 T cell receptor beta chains from one specimen sequenced in a study of blood T cell repertoires in COVID-19. Profiled with immunoSEQ multiplex PCR; TCRdb holds only in-frame clones, not every one. The data show 94,000 or so clones, with 65% to 90% seen just once and 20% to 25% held by the top ten. Sequenced: peripheral blood. These TCRs come from a man between 60 and 70 years old with acute or convalescent COVID-19.

This chain connects TRBV13 to TRBJ2-1, with 10 nucleotides matching TRBD2. This CDR3 has 17 residues. Germline V gives CDR1 PRHDT, CDR2 FYEKMQ (reference sequence). The V gene end was trimmed by 4 bases and the J gene end by 7 bases; junction bases not matched to a gene: 13. CDR3: CASSWTAGGLGENEQFF. The CDR3 nucleotides read TGTGCCAGCAGCTGGACAGCGGGGGGGCTAGGTGAAAATGAGCAGTTCTTC.

This clone was seen once. J is TRBJ2-5 and V is TRBV3-1 (or the pseudogene TRBV3-2), with D possibly TRBD1 on 6 matching bases. The germline CDR1 and CDR2 sequences are LGHDT and YNNKEL (reference sequence). The length of the CDR3 is 14 residues. The V end lost 0 bases, the J end lost 7 bases, and 12 bases lay between the germline ends. The CDR3 sequence is CASSQEGALGTQYF. CDR3 coding DNA: TGTGCCAGCAGCCAAGAGGGGGCCCTCGGGACCCAGTACTTC.

The V and J genes are TRBV7-2 and TRBJ1-2, with 10 positions matching TRBD1. CDR1 is SGHTA, CDR2 FQGNSA, per germline. With 3 bases clipped from V and 6 bases from J, the junction kept 1 base outside the gene matches. This CDR3 spans 13 amino acids. Here the CDR3 reads CASSLDRGNGYTF. The CDR3 DNA reads as TGTGCCAGCAGCTTGGACAGGGGGAATGGCTACACCTTC.

The chain links TRBV19 to TRBJ1-5; maybe TRBD1 (5 bases). The CDR3 covers 15 residues. Trimming cost V 5 bases and J 2 bases, with 13 bases left between them. Germline V gene data show CDR1 as LNHDA and CDR2 as SQIVND (reference sequence). The CDR3 protein is CASSASGVGNQPQHF. The CDR3 region has the DNA TGTGCCAGTAGTGCCTCGGGGGTGGGCAATCAGCCCCAGCATTTT.

This chain joins TRBV7-9 and TRBJ1-4; 8 bases match TRBD1. The CDR3 extends over 16 amino acids. Germline V gene sequence: CDR1 SEHNR, CDR2 FQNEAQ (reference sequence). After removal of 4 bases from V and 7 bases from J, the junction contained 11 bases not matched to a gene. The CDR3 DNA reads TGTGCCAGCAGCTCGGGGCAGGGGGCGCCTCCTGAAAAACTGTTTTTT. This gives the protein CASSSGQGAPPEKLFF.

This sequence joins TRBV28 and TRBJ2-5, with D possibly TRBD1 on 6 matching bases. The CDR3 length is 15 residues. Trimming removed 3 bases from V and 0 bases from J, with 11 bases in between. CDR1 and CDR2 from the germline V gene are MDHEN and SYDVKM. As DNA, the CDR3 is TGTGCCAGCAGTTTCGCAGGGGTGTACCAAGAGACCCAGTACTTC. Its translation: CASSFAGVYQETQYF.

The table lists this clone with a count of one. V is TRBV5-1 and J is TRBJ1-1; TRBD1 is a possible D gene (5 bases). The V gene's germline CDR1 is SGHRS and CDR2 YFSETQ. CDR3 length equals 15 residues. V lost 3 bases to trimming and J lost 0 bases, with 12 bases between them. CDR3 region: CASSSSGTVNTEAFF. DNA of the CDR3: TGCGCCAGCAGCTCATCCGGGACTGTGAACACTGAAGCTTTCTTT.

This clone was seen a single time. This chain uses TRBV5-1 with TRBJ1-2, with 7 bases aligning to TRBD1. The CDR3 runs 15 residues. The V gene end was trimmed by 5 bases and the J gene end by 2 bases; junction bases not matched to a gene: 9. CDR1 SGHRS and CDR2 YFSETQ come from the germline V gene. For the CDR3, the DNA is TGCGCCAGCAGATCCGAGGGGGCGCGGAACTATGGCTACACCTTC. Amino acids: CASRSEGARNYGYTF.

The chain couples TRBV3-1 (or the pseudogene TRBV3-2) to TRBJ1-1; no reliable D call. This CDR3 has 13 residues. CDR1 and CDR2 (germline): LGHDT, YNNKEL (reference sequence). Trimming removed 4 bases at V and 0 bases at J, with 6 bases between. The CDR3 sequence: CASSLLVNTEAFF. CDR3 coding DNA: TGTGCCAGCAGCCTCCTTGTGAACACTGAAGCTTTCTTT.

This chain connects TRBV18 to TRBJ2-5; maybe TRBD2 (6 bases). Trimming took 5 bases from V and 4 from J, leaving 11 bases between them. The CDR3 contains 13 residues. Germline V gene data show CDR1 as KGHSH and CDR2 as LQKENI. CDR3 in amino acids: CASSSGLLETQYF. The CDR3 DNA sequence: TGTGCCAGCTCATCGGGACTTCTAGAGACCCAGTACTTC.

The chain employs TRBV5-4 and TRBJ1-3; D remains unclear. CDR1 and CDR2 from the germline V gene are SGHNT and YYREEE (reference sequence). V was trimmed by 3 bases and J by 3 bases, leaving 7 bases between them. This CDR3 is built from 13 residues. CDR3 nucleotide sequence: TGTGCCAGCAGCTCGTCGCGTGGAAACACCATATATTTT. Protein sequence: CASSSSRGNTIYF.

The chain is built from TRBV15 and TRBJ2-7; 7 bases map to TRBD1. J lost 0 bases, V lost 5 bases, and 19 bases had no gene match. The CDR3 extends over 19 amino acids. Looked up from germline, CDR1 is LNHNV and CDR2 is YYDKDF (reference sequence). CDR3 in DNA: TGTGCCACCAGCCGAATGGGACAGAGACCCGGAGGTCGCTCCTACGAGCAGTACGTC. Its translation is CATSRMGQRPGGRSYEQYV.

J is TRBJ1-6 and V is TRBV15; D not certain. Germline V gives CDR1 LNHNV, CDR2 YYDKDF (reference sequence). V lost 6 bases and J lost 1, with 13 bases in between. There are 16 residues in the CDR3. CDR3 in DNA: TGTGCCACCAGGGTAGACATCAGGTCCTATAATTCACCCCTCCACTTT. Translating gives CATRVDIRSYNSPLHF.

The chain joins TRBV11-2 to TRBJ2-3; 8 bases align to TRBD1. The CDR3 is 15 amino acids. Germline lookup yields CDR1 SGHAT and CDR2 FQNNGV. Unmatched junction bases numbered 6, after V lost 5 bases and J lost 2 bases. The CDR3 protein is CASSLPGQVTDTQYF. The CDR3 DNA sequence: TGTGCCAGCAGCCTACCGGGACAGGTCACAGATACGCAGTATTTT.